This TCR beta chain comes out of a study of radiation and T cells in renal cell carcinoma. Libraries were prepared by immunoSEQ multiplex PCR; TCRdb keeps only in-frame clonotypes and omits some of them. Of approximately 83,000 clones in the sample, just under 85% were seen once. Described time point: blood 4 weeks post-SBRT, at nephrectomy. As for treatment: 15 Gy SBRT to primary tumor, nephrectomy 4 weeks later. The sample was blood, taken from a patient whose treatment included radiotherapy and nephrectomy. The sequence was collected from a man between 45 and 60 years old with renal cell carcinoma.

CDR3 DNA sequence: TGTGCCAGCAGCTTAGGTTACAATCAGCCCCAGCATTTT. It translates to CASSLGYNQPQHF. This rearrangement joins TRBV7-2 to TRBJ1-5; D is undetermined. The CDR3 length is 13 residues. Per the germline V gene, CDR1 is SGHTA and CDR2 is FQGNSA. The V gene lost 1 base and the J gene lost 3 bases, with 4 bases spanning the gap. Combining the CDR3 with reference TRBV7-2 and TRBJ1-5 gives the whole variable domain GAGVSQSPSNKVTEKGKDVELRCDPISGHTALYWYRQSLGQGLEFLIYFQGNSAPDKSGLPSDRFSAERTGGSVSTLTIQRTQQEDSAVYLCASSLGYNQPQHFGDGTRLSIL.